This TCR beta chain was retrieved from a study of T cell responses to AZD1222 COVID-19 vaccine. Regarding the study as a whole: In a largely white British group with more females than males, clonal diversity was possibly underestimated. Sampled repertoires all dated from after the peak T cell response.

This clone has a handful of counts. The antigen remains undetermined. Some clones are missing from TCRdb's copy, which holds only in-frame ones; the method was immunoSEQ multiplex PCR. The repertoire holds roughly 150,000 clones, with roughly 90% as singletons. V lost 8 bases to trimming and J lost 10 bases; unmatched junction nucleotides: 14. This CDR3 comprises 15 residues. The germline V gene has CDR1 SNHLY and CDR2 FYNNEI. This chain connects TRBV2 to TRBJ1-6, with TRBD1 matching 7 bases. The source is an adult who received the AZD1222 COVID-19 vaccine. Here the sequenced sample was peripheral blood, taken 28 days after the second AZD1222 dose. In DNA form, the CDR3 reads TGTGCCAGCTGCTCGACAGGGCGCCTAGGATCACCCCTCCACTTT. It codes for CASCSTGRLGSPLHF.